The 21 T cell receptor beta chains reported below all come from one sample, sequenced in a study of blood T cell repertoires in COVID-19. TCRdb's copy holds only in-frame clones and misses some; the assay was immunoSEQ multiplex PCR. The sample carries about 130,000 clones, around 83% recorded once. The sequencing input was peripheral blood. The receptors stem from a human donor in a cohort sampled during active COVID-19.

V gene TRBV30 combines with J gene TRBJ2-1; D unresolved. Deletions cut 3 bases from V and 9 bases from J, with 9 bases between. The CDR3 runs 11 residues. CDR1 is GTSNPN, CDR2 SVGIG, per germline (reference sequence). The CDR3 coding sequence is TGTGCCTGGAGCTCGGTTGGTGAGCAGTTCTTC. Encoded protein: CAWSSVGEQFF.

This CDR3 reads CATSQPRGPSTDTQYF. Written as DNA, the CDR3 is TGTGCCACCTCCCAACCCAGGGGCCCGAGCACAGATACGCAGTATTTT. The chain recombines TRBV15 with TRBJ2-3; D perhaps matches TRBD1 (6 bases). V lost 8 bases, J lost 0 bases, and 18 bases lay in between. Germline CDR1 reads LNHNV; CDR2 reads YYDKDF (reference sequence). This CDR3 is built from 16 residues.

The CDR3 nucleotides read TGTGCCAGTAGTTTGACTAGCGGGAGAAAGACCCAGTACTTC. Amino acids: CASSLTSGRKTQYF. The chain combines TRBV19 with TRBJ2-5, with TRBD2 matching over 12 bases. The germline gives CDR1 LNHDA, CDR2 SQIVND (reference sequence). Germline trimming cut 5 bases from V and 6 bases from J; bases unmatched to any gene: 4. The CDR3 has 14 amino acids.

This chain joins TRBV29-1 and TRBJ2-7, with a tentative D call TRBD2 (5 bases). The V end lost 4 bases, the J end lost 5 bases, and 12 bases lay between the germline ends. Germline V lookup: CDR1 SQVTM, CDR2 ANQGSEA. CDR3 length: 12 residues. The CDR3 reads CSVGTPPNEQYV. The CDR3 DNA sequence: TGCAGCGTTGGGACTCCCCCAAACGAGCAGTACGTC.

This clone was counted a few times. The chain is built from TRBV6-5 and TRBJ1-3; D is unresolved. Trimming cost V 7 bases and J 4 bases, with 17 bases left between them. CDR1 is MNHEY, CDR2 SVGAGI, per germline. The CDR3 contains 15 residues. CDR3 amino acids: CASMREASRGNTIYF. CDR3 coding DNA: TGTGCCAGCATGCGTGAGGCCTCGAGAGGAAACACCATATATTTT.

Only one count was recorded for this clone. The chain uses TRBV18 and TRBJ2-7; 10 positions match TRBD1. The germline CDR1 and CDR2 sequences are KGHSH and LQKENI. V was pared by 5 bases and J by 1 base, with 2 bases of the junction left unmatched. The CDR3 is made up of 14 amino acids. CDR3 nucleotides: TGTGCCAGCTCAGGGACAGGGGATTCCTACGAGCAGTACTTC. Amino acids: CASSGTGDSYEQYF.

There are a few counts of this clone. The rearrangement links TRBV30 to TRBJ2-7, with a tentative D call TRBD2 (6 bases). The CDR3 runs 24 residues. Between the trimmed V and J ends, which lost 7 bases and 1 base, there was a span of 47 bases. Germline-derived CDR1 and CDR2 are GTSNPN and SVGIG (reference sequence). This CDR3 reads CALHCFGTPCVTPPITLRSYEQYV. The CDR3 DNA reads as TGTGCCTTACACTGTTTCGGGACTCCATGCGTGACGCCACCGATCACACTTCGTTCCTACGAGCAGTACGTC.

There are a few counts of this clone. The chain couples TRBV19 to TRBJ1-5; TRBD1 aligns across 8 bases. CDR1 is LNHDA and CDR2 is SQIVND in the germline V gene (reference sequence). Trimming at V came to 4 bases and at J to 7 bases, leaving 3 bases not matched to a gene. This CDR3 is 13 amino acids long. The CDR3 reads CASSTTGGQPQHF. CDR3 coding DNA: TGTGCCAGTAGTACCACAGGGGGACAGCCCCAGCATTTT.

The chain carries TRBV27 and TRBJ2-1, with TRBD1 as a possible D gene (6 bases). Germline V gives CDR1 MNHEY, CDR2 SMNVEV (reference sequence). The CDR3 contains 15 residues. The V and J ends lost 8 bases and 2 bases respectively, with 16 bases between them. The CDR3 bases are TGTGCCAGCCGGACCCCAGGGGTCACCTACAATGAGCAGTTCTTC. Translated: CASRTPGVTYNEQFF.

Regarding this clone: Other DNA sequences within the sample encode an identical CDR3. The chain employs TRBV5-6 and TRBJ1-2, with D tentatively TRBD1 (6 bases). V lost 2 bases to trimming and J lost 8 bases, with 13 bases between them. The CDR3 loop spans 13 amino acids. Germline CDR1 and CDR2: SGHDT and YYEEEE. For the CDR3, the DNA is TGTGCCAGCAGCTTCACACAGGGCAGCGGCTACACCTTC. Translation gives CASSFTQGSGYTF. Supplemented by reference TRBV5-6 and TRBJ1-2, the full variable domain reads DAGVTQSPTHLIKTRGQQVTLRCSPKSGHDTVSWYQQALGQGPQFIFQYYEEEERQRGNFPDRFSGHQFPNYSSELNVNALLLGDSALYLCASSFTQGSGYTFGSGTRLTVV.

The chain carries TRBV29-1 and TRBJ1-5; TRBD1 matches 8 bases. This CDR3 contains 14 residues. V gave up 4 bases and J gave up 6 bases; unmatched junction bases: 8. Looked up from germline, CDR1 is SQVTM and CDR2 is ANQGSEA. The CDR3 coding sequence is TGCAGCGTTGCGTTCCAGGGGGCGAGTCAGCCCCAGCATTTT. This gives the protein CSVAFQGASQPQHF.

The chain joins TRBV18 to TRBJ2-7; TRBD2 aligns across 9 bases. The CDR3 spans 15 residues. Germline CDR1 is KGHSH and CDR2 is LQKENI. V trimming: 2 bases; J trimming: 6 bases; junction bases outside the gene matches: 8. CDR3 nucleotide sequence: TGTGCCAGCTCACCAGGGTTAGCGGGAGTGGGCGAGCAGTACGTC. Protein sequence: CASSPGLAGVGEQYV.

The V gene is TRBV6-5, the J gene TRBJ1-1; the D gene is possibly TRBD1 (5 bases). The CDR3 has 14 residues. The germline V gene has CDR1 MNHEY and CDR2 SVGAGI. V lost 4 bases, J lost 6 bases, and 15 bases lay in between. The CDR3: CASSSGGGKAEAFF. The CDR3 region has the DNA TGTGCCAGCAGTTCGGGGGGAGGGAAGGCTGAAGCTTTCTTT.

This clone was counted a few times. The chain joins TRBV19 to TRBJ2-1; 8 nucleotides match TRBD2. The CDR3 is 14 residues long. CDR1 LNHDA and CDR2 SQIVND come from the germline V gene (reference sequence). With 4 bases clipped from V and 6 bases from J, the junction kept 5 bases outside the gene matches. CDR3 DNA: TGTGCCAGTAGTACGACGACTAGCGTCAATGAGCAGTTCTTC. Translating gives CASSTTTSVNEQFF. Complete variable domain (other parts from reference TRBV19 and TRBJ2-1): DGGITQSPKYLFRKEGQNVTLSCEQNLNHDAMYWYRQDPGQGLRLIYYSQIVNDFQKGDIAEGYSVSREKKESFPLTVTSAQKNPTAFYLCASSTTTSVNEQFFGPGTRLTVL.

The chain recombines TRBV21-1 with TRBJ2-5; TRBD2 is the table's D call, not checked against the DNA. TRBV21-1 is flagged as a pseudogene. CDR3 length: 14 amino acids. The CDR3 is CASTLLGGWETQYF. In nucleotides, the CDR3 is TGTGCCAGCACTCTGCTTGGGGGGTGGGAGACCCAGTACTTC.

The chain links TRBV12-2 to TRBJ1-1; TRBD1 was called by the table and not checked on the DNA. TRBV12-2 is labeled a pseudogene. The CDR3 length is 13 residues. DNA of the CDR3: TGTGCAAGTCGCTTAGCGTCAGGCAATGAAGCTTTCTTT. This translates into CASRLASGNEAFF.

The genes are TRBV30 and TRBJ2-7; 10 bases fit TRBD2. Looked up from germline, CDR1 is GTSNPN and CDR2 is SVGIG (reference sequence). The CDR3 covers 15 residues. The ends lost 4 bases at V and 0 bases at J; junction bases unmatched: 6. The DNA of the CDR3 is TGTGCCTGGACTGAGAGCGGGAGGGCCTCCTACGAGCAGTACGTC. Protein product: CAWTESGRASYEQYV.

The V gene is TRBV13, the J gene TRBJ1-1; D remains unclear. Per the germline V gene, CDR1 is PRHDT and CDR2 is FYEKMQ (reference sequence). Trimming shortened V by 5 bases and J by 1 base, and 8 bases separated the two germline ends. This CDR3 region has 13 residues. The CDR3 here is CASSVPENTEAFF. Here the CDR3 DNA reads TGTGCCAGCAGCGTCCCAGAGAACACTGAAGCTTTCTTT. Full variable domain (outside the CDR3, taken from reference TRBV13 and TRBJ1-1): AAGVIQSPRHLIKEKRETATLKCYPIPRHDTVYWYQQGPGQDPQFLISFYEKMQSDKGSIPDRFSAQQFSDYHSELNMSSLELGDSALYFCASSVPENTEAFFGQGTRLTVV.

The chain uses TRBV6-2 or TRBV6-3 and TRBJ1-1; TRBD1 might be the D (6 bases). This CDR3 has 13 residues. Germline V CDR1 and CDR2: MNHEY, SVGEGT. The V and J ends lost 4 bases and 4 bases respectively, with 10 bases between them. Here the CDR3 DNA reads TGTGCCAGCAGTTTTCGAGGGGGCACTGAAGCTTTCTTT. Protein sequence: CASSFRGGTEAFF.

The V gene is TRBV19, the J gene TRBJ2-3, with 11 bases that match TRBD2. Per the germline V gene, CDR1 is LNHDA and CDR2 is SQIVND (reference sequence). The CDR3 runs 15 residues. With V trimmed by 5 bases and J by 2 bases, 3 bases remained unmatched. The DNA of the CDR3 is TGTGCCAGTAGTCCGGGACTAGCGGACACAGATACGCAGTATTTT. Translated: CASSPGLADTDTQYF. Full variable domain (remainder filled in from reference TRBV19 and TRBJ2-3): DGGITQSPKYLFRKEGQNVTLSCEQNLNHDAMYWYRQDPGQGLRLIYYSQIVNDFQKGDIAEGYSVSREKKESFPLTVTSAQKNPTAFYLCASSPGLADTDTQYFGPGTRLTVL.

This chain joins TRBV14 and TRBJ1-2; the D is unclear. The V end was cut by 0 bases, the J end by 8 bases, with 10 bases between. The length of the CDR3 is 13 residues. The germline gives CDR1 SGHDN, CDR2 FVKESK. The CDR3 DNA is TGTGCCAGCAGCCAAGATCTCCGGGAGGGCTACACCTTC. This sequence encodes CASSQDLREGYTF.